The 30 T cell receptor beta chains below come from one sample, sequenced in a study of CD8 T cells in ankylosing spondylitis. A single record per CDR3 protein comes from TCRdb applying MiXCR to the 5' RACE reads. The sample lists 350,000 to 450,000 distinct CDR3 sequences, approximately 22% occurring once. Specimen: blood, either unsorted or a sorted T cell fraction (not recorded which). The receptors were sampled from a male donor with ankylosing spondylitis or in good health (not recorded which).

This clonotype showed up just a few times. The chain links TRBV4-1 to TRBJ2-7, with 11 bases lining up with TRBD2. The CDR3 is 16 amino acids. The J segment lost 6 bases and the V segment lost 1 base, leaving 8 bases of the junction unmatched. Germline CDR1 reads MGHRA; CDR2 reads YSYEKL. CDR3 amino acids: CASSQVLAGGVPEQYF. CDR3 in DNA: TGCGCCAGCAGCCAAGTTTTAGCGGGGGGGGTCCCCGAGCAGTACTTC.

A few counts support this clonotype. The chain employs TRBV6-2 or TRBV6-3 and TRBJ2-5; 8 bases fit TRBD2. The J segment lost 1 base and the V segment lost 2 bases, leaving 6 bases of the junction unmatched. Germline loops: CDR1 MNHEY, CDR2 SVGEGT. This CDR3 has 16 amino acids. CDR3 amino acids: CASSYGAGLAQETQYF. CDR3 bases: TGTGCCAGCAGTTACGGGGCCGGACTAGCCCAAGAGACCCAGTACTTC.

This clonotype was seen a few times. V and J are TRBV20-1 and TRBJ2-1, with D unresolved. V lost 0 bases, J lost 0 bases, and 15 bases lay in between. Per the germline V gene, CDR1 is DFQATT and CDR2 is SNEGSKA (reference sequence). The CDR3 totals 17 residues. Written as DNA, the CDR3 is TGCAGTGCTAGAGATTATGTAACAGCCAGCTCCTACAATGAGCAGTTCTTC. Translated, it gives CSARDYVTASSYNEQFF.

This clonotype was detected a few times. V gene TRBV4-1 combines with J gene TRBJ2-3; D gene ambiguous. The CDR3 has 17 amino acids. The germline V and J ends were trimmed by 0 bases and 3 bases, with 16 bases remaining between them. Germline V gives CDR1 MGHRA, CDR2 YSYEKL. In DNA form, the CDR3 reads TGCGCCAGCAGCCAAGAGCCTACAGCTTTTGGAACAGATACGCAGTATTTT. The encoded protein is CASSQEPTAFGTDTQYF.

This rearrangement joins TRBV9 to TRBJ2-7; the match to TRBD1 covers 7 bases. The CDR3 spans 15 residues. V dropped 0 bases and J dropped 3; count of bases not matched to a gene: 6. In germline, CDR1 is SGDLS, CDR2 YYNGEE. The CDR3 sequence is CASSVVGTAYYEQYF. Here the CDR3 DNA reads TGTGCCAGCAGCGTAGTGGGGACAGCCTACTACGAGCAGTACTTC.

CDR3 protein: CSARPGGSGNEKLFF. The CDR3 DNA reads TGCAGTGCTAGACCAGGGGGAAGTGGTAATGAAAAACTGTTTTTT. The chain couples TRBV20-1 to TRBJ1-4; 7 bases are shared with TRBD1. V shed 2 bases, J shed 4 bases, and the junction held 7 bases outside the gene matches. Germline-derived CDR1 and CDR2 are DFQATT and SNEGSKA (reference sequence). This CDR3 has 15 amino acids.

A few counts support this clonotype. The chain recombines TRBV28 with TRBJ2-3; D is unresolved. Germline CDR1 and CDR2: MDHEN and SYDVKM. The length of the CDR3 is 14 residues. V shed 4 bases and J shed 6 bases, with 14 bases lying between them. CDR3 DNA: TGTGCCAGCAGTTCCCTTTGGCTAGGGGATACGCAGTATTTT. Translation: CASSSLWLGDTQYF.

This clonotype was seen ten or more times. This sequence joins TRBV12-3 or TRBV12-4 and TRBJ2-2, with D possibly being TRBD2 (5 bases). V dropped 3 bases and J dropped 6 bases, with 17 bases sitting between them. The CDR3 covers 16 residues. DNA of the CDR3: TGTGCCAGCAGTTTCCTAGCTTTAAGTCTATCCGGGGAGCTGTTTTTT. The encoded protein is CASSFLALSLSGELFF.

J is TRBJ2-4 and V is TRBV2, with 7 bases fitting TRBD2. The CDR3 is made up of 17 amino acids. Germline assignment: CDR1 SNHLY and CDR2 FYNNEI. V dropped 3 bases and J dropped 0; count of bases not matched to a gene: 8. CDR3 nucleotides: TGTGCCAGCAGTGAGTTTGGCGGGGGACCAGCCAAAAACATTCAGTACTTC. As protein: CASSEFGGGPAKNIQYF.

J is TRBJ2-7 and V is TRBV5-1; 7 bases are a match to TRBD1. Germline loops: CDR1 SGHRS, CDR2 YFSETQ. J was trimmed by 2 bases and V by 5 bases; bases with no gene match: 4. This CDR3 is 13 amino acids long. The CDR3 nucleotides are TGCGCCAGCAGGAGGGACAGTACCTACGAGCAGTACTTC. Its translation is CASRRDSTYEQYF. The full variable domain, rest sourced from reference TRBV5-1 and TRBJ2-7, is KAGVTQTPRYLIKTRGQQVTLSCSPISGHRSVSWYQQTPGQGLQFLFEYFSETQRNKGNFPGRFSGRQFSNSRSEMNVSTLELGDSALYLCASRRDSTYEQYFGPGTRLTVT.

The table lists this clonotype with a few counts. The V gene is TRBV20-1, the J gene TRBJ2-1; no definite D call. The CDR3 is made up of 13 amino acids. Trimming removed 6 bases from V and 8 bases from J, with 17 bases in between. In germline, CDR1 is DFQATT, CDR2 SNEGSKA (reference sequence). The CDR3 nucleotides are TGCAGTGCAAGATCCCCGCTCGGGCATGAGCAGTTCTTC. This translates into CSARSPLGHEQFF.

The J gene is TRBJ2-5, the V gene TRBV5-5; no clear D gene. Trimming stripped 4 bases from V and 1 base from J, with 14 bases between. The CDR3 runs 15 residues. CDR1 and CDR2 (germline): SGHKS, YYEKEE (reference sequence). The CDR3 region has the DNA TGTGCCAGCAGCAGAACGGACGCCCCCCAAGAGACCCAGTACTTC. As protein: CASSRTDAPQETQYF.

The V gene is TRBV12-3 or TRBV12-4, the J gene TRBJ2-2, with D unclear. CDR3 size: 15 residues. Trimming took 0 bases from V and 0 from J, leaving 5 bases between them. The CDR3 here is CASSLARPNTGELFF. In DNA, the CDR3 is TGTGCCAGCAGTTTAGCCAGGCCGAACACCGGGGAGCTGTTTTTT.

This rearrangement joins TRBV18 to TRBJ2-1; D perhaps matches TRBD1 (5 bases). CDR1 and CDR2 from the germline V gene are KGHSH and LQKENI. The V end was cut by 8 bases, the J end by 8 bases, with 16 bases between. This CDR3 has 13 residues. The CDR3, as DNA: TGTGCCAGCACGGAAGGGGATCTGGATGAGCAGTTCTTC. It is translated as CASTEGDLDEQFF.

This clonotype appeared a few times. The J gene is TRBJ2-7, the V gene TRBV7-9; D unresolved. CDR3 size: 13 residues. The germline V gene has CDR1 SEHNR and CDR2 FQNEAQ (reference sequence). V lost 5 bases to trimming and J lost 4 bases, with 12 bases between them. The CDR3 here is CASSNKSSYEQYF. Here the CDR3 DNA reads TGTGCCAGCAGCAACAAGAGTTCTTACGAGCAGTACTTC.

This clonotype has more than one count but fewer than ten. V and J are TRBV28 and TRBJ2-7; D gene ambiguous. Germline loops: CDR1 MDHEN, CDR2 SYDVKM. This CDR3 contains 16 residues. Trimming left V 2 bases short and J 0 bases short, with 14 bases between. CDR3: CASSLSRRRPSYEQYF. CDR3 bases: TGTGCCAGCAGTTTAAGTCGCAGGAGACCCTCCTACGAGCAGTACTTC. Full variable domain (missing parts from reference TRBV28 and TRBJ2-7): DVKVTQSSRYLVKRTGEKVFLECVQDMDHENMFWYRQDPGLGLRLIYFSYDVKMKEKGDIPEGYSVSREKKERFSLILESASTNQTSMYLCASSLSRRRPSYEQYFGPGTRLTVT.

The V call is TRBV12-3 or TRBV12-4, the J call TRBJ2-7; the D is unclear. V was cut by 6 bases and J by 5 bases, with 17 bases left in between. There are 14 residues in the CDR3. CDR3 loop: CASSPDALGHEQYF. The CDR3 bases are TGTGCCAGCAGCCCGGACGCCTTAGGCCACGAGCAGTACTTC.

The rearrangement joins TRBV20-1 to TRBJ2-1; D remains ambiguous. With 1 base removed from V and 9 bases from J, the gap between germline ends came to 13 bases. Germline V CDR1 and CDR2: DFQATT, SNEGSKA (reference sequence). The CDR3 extends over 13 amino acids. The CDR3 sequence: CSARVAGWPEQFF. Here the CDR3 DNA reads TGCAGTGCTAGAGTAGCAGGATGGCCTGAGCAGTTCTTC.

The chain joins TRBV7-9 to TRBJ2-7; the D gene is possibly TRBD2 (6 bases). V was cut by 4 bases and J by 6 bases, with 19 bases left in between. Germline V lookup: CDR1 SEHNR, CDR2 FQNEAQ (reference sequence). The CDR3 loop spans 15 amino acids. The CDR3 sequence: CASSSPVGGALEQYF. The DNA of the CDR3 is TGTGCCAGCAGCTCCCCCGTTGGCGGGGCGCTCGAGCAGTACTTC.

This clonotype has a handful of counts. The rearrangement joins TRBV30 to TRBJ2-7, with D possibly TRBD1 on 7 matching bases. The V end lost 4 bases, the J end lost 4 bases, and 17 bases lay between the germline ends. There are 14 residues in the CDR3. Germline V gene lookup returns CDR1 GTSNPN and CDR2 SVGIG (reference sequence). The CDR3 bases are TGTGCCTGGACTTGGAGGGGGCTACGGTACGAGCAGTACTTC. Protein product: CAWTWRGLRYEQYF. The variable domain in full, completed from reference TRBV30 and TRBJ2-7, reads SQTIHQWPATLVQPVGSPLSLECTVEGTSNPNLYWYRQAAGRGLQLLFYSVGIGQISSEVPQNLSASRPQDRQFILSSKKLLLSDSGFYLCAWTWRGLRYEQYFGPGTRLTVT.

The sample holds one count of this clonotype. The chain couples TRBV12-3 or TRBV12-4 to TRBJ2-7, with 9 bases lining up with TRBD2. The ends lost 6 bases at V and 3 bases at J; junction bases unmatched: 15. The CDR3 contains 17 residues. The CDR3: CASSRTGLAGANYEQYF. Written as DNA, the CDR3 is TGTGCCAGCAGCCGAACTGGCTTAGCGGGGGCCAACTACGAGCAGTACTTC.

The genes are TRBV12-3 or TRBV12-4 and TRBJ2-3, with D possibly matching TRBD2 (6 bases). Trimming cost V 7 bases and J 6 bases, with 14 bases left between them. The CDR3 covers 13 residues. CDR3 DNA sequence: TGTGCCAGCACCACCGGTGGGGGGGATACGCAGTATTTT. This sequence encodes CASTTGGGDTQYF.

In this sample, this clonotype turned up a few times. This chain uses TRBV19 with TRBJ2-7; D remains ambiguous. V gave up 6 bases and J gave up 0 bases, with 12 bases separating them. This CDR3 comprises 14 residues. Germline V gene sequence: CDR1 LNHDA, CDR2 SQIVND (reference sequence). The CDR3 loop is CASSLDGDSYEQYF. CDR3 in DNA: TGTGCCAGTAGCCTCGACGGAGACTCCTACGAGCAGTACTTC.

V usage is TRBV5-5 and J usage is TRBJ1-2, with D hard to call. The V end lost 3 bases, the J end lost 4 bases, and 7 bases lay between the germline ends. The CDR3 runs to 12 residues. CDR1 is SGHKS, CDR2 YYEKEE, per germline (reference sequence). CDR3 DNA: TGTGCCAGCAGCTCCCCGACCTATGGCTACACCTTC. Protein product: CASSSPTYGYTF.

V and J are TRBV4-1 and TRBJ1-2; TRBD1 agrees at 10 bases. V lost 3 bases to trimming and J lost 4 bases; unmatched junction nucleotides: 5. This CDR3 is built from 15 residues. Per the germline V gene, CDR1 is MGHRA and CDR2 is YSYEKL. The CDR3 sequence is CASSQSGTGVYGYTF. The CDR3 region has the DNA TGCGCCAGCAGCCAGTCCGGGACAGGGGTCTATGGCTACACCTTC.

This sequence joins TRBV20-1 and TRBJ1-5, with D possibly being TRBD1 (6 bases). Between the trimmed V and J ends, which lost 6 bases and 4 bases, there was a span of 16 bases. This CDR3 contains 14 residues. In germline, CDR1 is DFQATT, CDR2 SNEGSKA (reference sequence). In DNA form, the CDR3 reads TGCAGTGCGAGCCCCGGACAGCCTAATCAGCCCCAGCATTTT. Amino acids: CSASPGQPNQPQHF.

V and J are TRBV3-1 and TRBJ2-3; perhaps TRBD2 as D (6 bases). Trimming shortened V by 3 bases and J by 3 bases, and 22 bases separated the two germline ends. Germline V CDR1 and CDR2: LGHDT, YNNKEL (reference sequence). This CDR3 spans 18 amino acids. The CDR3 loop is CASSHTFAPGLTTDTQYF. CDR3 bases: TGTGCCAGCAGCCACACTTTCGCCCCGGGACTGACAACAGATACGCAGTATTTT.

The chain recombines TRBV6-1 with TRBJ2-1; 8 bases agree with TRBD1. V was pared by 4 bases and J by 4 bases, with 9 bases of the junction left unmatched. Per the germline V gene, CDR1 is MNHNS and CDR2 is SASEGT. The CDR3 runs 16 residues. The CDR3 loop reads CASSAEYRTGYNEQFF. The CDR3, as DNA: TGTGCCAGCAGTGCCGAGTATAGGACAGGGTACAATGAGCAGTTCTTC.

This clonotype was counted between two and nine times. The V gene is TRBV7-6, the J gene TRBJ1-1; D gene uncertain. V was cut by 2 bases and J by 1 base, with 11 bases left in between. Germline CDR1 is SGHVS and CDR2 is FNYEAQ. This CDR3 spans 15 amino acids. The CDR3 sequence is CASSLREAQNTEAFF. CDR3 sequence (DNA): TGTGCCAGCAGCTTACGGGAAGCTCAGAACACTGAAGCTTTCTTT. The full variable domain, rest sourced from reference TRBV7-6 and TRBJ1-1, is GAGVSQSPRYKVTKRGQDVALRCDPISGHVSLYWYRQALGQGPEFLTYFNYEAQQDKSGLPNDRFSAERPEGSISTLTIQRTEQRDSAMYRCASSLREAQNTEAFFGQGTRLTVV.

This clonotype occurred many times. J is TRBJ2-7 and V is TRBV25-1; 7 positions agree with TRBD1. CDR3 length: 15 residues. The J segment lost 5 bases and the V segment lost 1 base, leaving 8 bases of the junction unmatched. CDR1 MGHDK and CDR2 SYGVNS come from the germline V gene. This chain's CDR3 is CASSESLTGQHEQYF. In DNA, the CDR3 is TGTGCCAGCAGTGAATCGTTGACAGGGCAGCACGAGCAGTACTTC.